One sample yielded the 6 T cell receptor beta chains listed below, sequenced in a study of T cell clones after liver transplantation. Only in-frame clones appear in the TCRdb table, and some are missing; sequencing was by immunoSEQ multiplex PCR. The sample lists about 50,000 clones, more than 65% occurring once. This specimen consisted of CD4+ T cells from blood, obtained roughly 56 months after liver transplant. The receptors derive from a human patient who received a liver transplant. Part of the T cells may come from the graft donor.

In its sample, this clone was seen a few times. The CDR3: CASSSPETSGTSTDTQYF. CDR3 sequence (DNA): TGTGCCAGCAGCTCCCCGGAGACTAGCGGTACTAGCACAGATACGCAGTATTTT. The chain joins TRBV7-8 to TRBJ2-3; 9 bases align to TRBD2. CDR3 length equals 18 residues. After removal of 4 bases from V and 0 bases from J, the junction contained 11 bases not matched to a gene. Germline V gene lookup returns CDR1 SGHVS and CDR2 FQNEAQ.

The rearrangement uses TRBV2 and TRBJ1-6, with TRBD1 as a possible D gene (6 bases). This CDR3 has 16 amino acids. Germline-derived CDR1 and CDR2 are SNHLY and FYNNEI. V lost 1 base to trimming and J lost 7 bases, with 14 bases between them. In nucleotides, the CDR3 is TGTGCCAGCAGTGAAGTTTCGGGACACGGAAATTCACCCCTCCACTTT. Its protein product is CASSEVSGHGNSPLHF.

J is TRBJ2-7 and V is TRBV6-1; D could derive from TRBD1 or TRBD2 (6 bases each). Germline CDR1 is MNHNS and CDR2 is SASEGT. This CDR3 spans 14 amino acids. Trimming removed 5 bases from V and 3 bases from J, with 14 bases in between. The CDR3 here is CASSPHGGGYEQYF. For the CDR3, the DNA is TGTGCCAGCAGTCCCCACGGGGGCGGCTACGAGCAGTACTTC.

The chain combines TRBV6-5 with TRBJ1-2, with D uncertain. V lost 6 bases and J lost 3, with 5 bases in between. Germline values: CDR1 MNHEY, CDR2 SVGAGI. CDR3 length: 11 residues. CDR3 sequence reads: CASRLHYGYTF. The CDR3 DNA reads TGTGCCAGCAGGCTACACTATGGCTACACCTTC.

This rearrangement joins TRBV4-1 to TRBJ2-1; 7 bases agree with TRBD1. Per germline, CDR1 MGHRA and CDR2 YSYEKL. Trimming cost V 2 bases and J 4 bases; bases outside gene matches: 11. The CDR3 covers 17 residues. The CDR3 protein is CASSQRAPGQPYNEQFF. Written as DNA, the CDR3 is TGCGCCAGCAGCCAAAGGGCCCCGGGACAGCCTTACAATGAGCAGTTCTTC.

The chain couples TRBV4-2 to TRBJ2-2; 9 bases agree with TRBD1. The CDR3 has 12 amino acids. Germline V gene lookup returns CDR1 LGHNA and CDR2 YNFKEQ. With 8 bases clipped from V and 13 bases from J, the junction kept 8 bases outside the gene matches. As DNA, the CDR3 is TGTGCCAGCGGGGACAGGGCTAATCGGCTGTTTTTT. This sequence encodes CASGDRANRLFF.